Shown below are 30 T cell receptor beta chains from a single sample sequenced in a study of Ad26.COV2.S vaccination and SARS-CoV-2 variants. Measured with immunoSEQ multiplex PCR; TCRdb has only the in-frame clones, and not every one. The sample lists about 400,000 clones, about 83% occurring once. The treatment: about 20 received Ad26.COV2.S at low or high dose, single or two shots; several received placebo; per-sample allocation not given. Sampling was done on day 63 after the first vaccine or placebo injection. Sequencing used peripheral blood, obtained in a trial of Ad26.COV2.S vaccine versus placebo. The receptors were sampled from a person between 18 and 60 years old who received the Ad26.COV2.S COVID-19 vaccine or a placebo.

This clone was found once. V gene TRBV19 combines with J gene TRBJ2-5; perhaps D is TRBD1 or TRBD2 (7 bases each). CDR3 length: 13 amino acids. Germline V CDR1 and CDR2: LNHDA, SQIVND (reference sequence). The CDR3 nucleotides are TGTGCGTCGACTGCAGGGGGGGGAGAGACCCAGTACTTC. Its protein product is CASTAGGGETQYF.

This clone came up a few times. The chain is built from TRBV7-2 and TRBJ1-2; possibly TRBD1 for D (5 bases). The CDR3 runs 17 residues. V lost 5 bases, J lost 6 bases, and 25 bases lay in between. Germline CDR1 SGHTA, CDR2 FQGNSA. The CDR3 region has the DNA TGTGCCAGCAGCGAACTTTCAATAGGGGACCCCGTGAATGGCTACACCTTC. Translation: CASSELSIGDPVNGYTF.

The V call is TRBV19, the J call TRBJ1-1; tentatively, D is TRBD1 (5 bases). Per the germline V gene, CDR1 is LNHDA and CDR2 is SQIVND (reference sequence). The CDR3 length is 15 residues. Deletions cut 1 base from V and 0 bases from J, with 9 bases between. DNA of the CDR3: TGTGCCAGTAGTATAGGAACAGGCCTGAACACTGAAGCTTTCTTT. Its protein product is CASSIGTGLNTEAFF.

The chain is built from TRBV9 and TRBJ2-5; D possibly matches TRBD1 or TRBD2 (5 bases each). The germline V and J ends were trimmed by 0 bases and 4 bases, with 16 bases remaining between them. Germline V lookup: CDR1 SGDLS, CDR2 YYNGEE. The CDR3 covers 16 residues. The CDR3 nucleotides read TGTGCCAGCAGCGTAGGGGGAAGGGACCTAGGAGAGACCCAGTACTTC. It encodes CASSVGGRDLGETQYF.

The chain carries TRBV5-1 and TRBJ2-3, with D maybe TRBD2 (5 bases). CDR1 is SGHRS and CDR2 is YFSETQ in the germline V gene. V was clipped by 5 bases and J by 0 bases, with 7 bases between them. The CDR3 runs 13 residues. The CDR3 protein is CASSRGSTDTQYF. The CDR3 bases are TGCGCCAGCAGTCGCGGGAGCACAGATACGCAGTATTTT.

The chain couples TRBV7-2 to TRBJ2-7; 9 positions agree with TRBD2. CDR1 SGHTA and CDR2 FQGNSA come from the germline V gene. Trimming cost V 0 bases and J 6 bases; bases outside gene matches: 3. The CDR3 totals 14 residues. The CDR3 DNA reads TGTGCCAGCAGCTTAGCTAGCGGGAGCCGCGAGCAGTACTTC. Its translation is CASSLASGSREQYF.

The CDR3 reads CAIRGSTTASEQYF. CDR3 DNA: TGTGCCATCAGGGGGTCGACTACGGCGAGCGAGCAGTACTTC. V gene TRBV10-3 combines with J gene TRBJ2-7; possible D gene TRBD2, 5 bases. V was trimmed by 6 bases and J by 6 bases, leaving 18 bases between them. Germline V gene data show CDR1 as ENHRY and CDR2 as SYGVKD. CDR3 length equals 14 residues.

The chain has TRBV7-8 and TRBJ1-3, with 7 bases aligning to TRBD1. CDR1 and CDR2 (germline): SGHVS, FQNEAQ. V lost 5 bases and J lost 14; bases outside the gene matches: 12. The length of the CDR3 is 13 residues. The CDR3 sequence: CASSRLFGTELYF. CDR3 nucleotide sequence: TGTGCCAGCAGCCGTCTGTTCGGGACAGAGCTATATTTT.

The chain joins TRBV4-1 to TRBJ1-5; weak D call: TRBD1 (5 bases). Trimming stripped 1 base from V and 5 bases from J, with 18 bases between. Germline V gene lookup returns CDR1 MGHRA and CDR2 YSYEKL. The CDR3 has 17 amino acids. CDR3 sequence reads: CASSQAENRDVDQPQHF. CDR3 in DNA: TGCGCCAGCAGCCAAGCCGAAAACCGGGACGTTGATCAGCCCCAGCATTTT.

V gene TRBV6-5 combines with J gene TRBJ1-4; no reliable D call. This CDR3 is built from 14 residues. V was pared by 6 bases and J by 8 bases, with 16 bases between. Germline CDR1 is MNHEY and CDR2 is SVGAGI. The CDR3, as DNA: TGTGCCAGCAGAAGGAGCACTGATAACGAAAAACTGTTTTTT. It specifies CASRRSTDNEKLFF.

V usage is TRBV20-1 and J usage is TRBJ2-1; D is possibly TRBD1 (6 bases). The V end was cut by 3 bases, the J end by 2 bases, with 8 bases between. This CDR3 contains 13 residues. CDR1 is DFQATT and CDR2 is SNEGSKA in the germline V gene (reference sequence). The CDR3 nucleotides are TGCAGTGCTAGTACAGGGCCCTACAATGAGCAGTTCTTC. Amino acids: CSASTGPYNEQFF.

The genes are TRBV7-9 and TRBJ2-5, with 10 bases lining up with TRBD1. The ends lost 1 base at V and 5 bases at J; junction bases unmatched: 7. Germline V gene data show CDR1 as SEHNR and CDR2 as FQNEAQ (reference sequence). This CDR3 is built from 16 residues. This CDR3 reads CASSLVGTGVGETQYF. CDR3 nucleotide sequence: TGTGCCAGCAGCTTAGTCGGGACAGGGGTGGGGGAGACCCAGTACTTC.

The chain links TRBV4-2 to TRBJ2-1; 7 bases are a match to TRBD2. The germline V gene has CDR1 LGHNA and CDR2 YNFKEQ. The V gene end was trimmed by 1 base and the J gene end by 9 bases; junction bases not matched to a gene: 6. There are 14 residues in the CDR3. The DNA of the CDR3 is TGTGCCAGCAGCCAAGGTGGGGGGGAGGCTGAGCAGTTCTTC. It translates to CASSQGGGEAEQFF.

The chain carries TRBV7-2 and TRBJ2-6, with D possibly TRBD1 on 5 matching bases. Trimming left V 5 bases short and J 0 bases short, with 11 bases between. Germline V gene data show CDR1 as SGHTA and CDR2 as FQGNSA. The CDR3 is 16 residues long. In DNA, the CDR3 is TGTGCCAGCAGCCTCCGACAGAGCTCTGGGGCCAACGTCCTGACTTTC. Its translation is CASSLRQSSGANVLTF.

V is TRBV12-3 or TRBV12-4 and J is TRBJ2-1; D is perhaps TRBD1 (5 bases). This CDR3 has 13 amino acids. Trimming removed 5 bases from V and 4 bases from J, with 9 bases in between. This CDR3 reads CASSPQAYNEQFF. The DNA for the CDR3 is TGTGCCAGCAGTCCACAGGCGTACAATGAGCAGTTCTTC.

The V call is TRBV6-5, the J call TRBJ2-3; 9 bases are a match to TRBD2. The V gene's germline CDR1 is MNHEY and CDR2 SVGAGI. Trimming took 6 bases from V and 2 from J; bases not matched to a gene: 6. This CDR3 spans 15 amino acids. The CDR3 DNA reads TGTGCCAGCAGCGCTTCTAGCGGGGACACAGATACGCAGTATTTT. Protein: CASSASSGDTDTQYF.

This chain connects TRBV9 to TRBJ1-2; tentatively, D is TRBD1 (5 bases). Per germline, CDR1 SGDLS and CDR2 YYNGEE. The CDR3 runs to 14 residues. Trimming stripped 7 bases from V and 4 bases from J, with 17 bases between. For the CDR3, the DNA is TGTGCCAGCTCACCGGGGCTTTCGGGCTATGGCTACACCTTC. Translating gives CASSPGLSGYGYTF.

V is TRBV7-2 and J is TRBJ1-2; D is ambiguous. There are 13 residues in the CDR3. Looked up from germline, CDR1 is SGHTA and CDR2 is FQGNSA. V lost 3 bases and J lost 7, with 12 bases in between. The CDR3 here is CASSFDRVSGYTF. The CDR3 coding sequence is TGTGCCAGCAGCTTTGATAGGGTATCTGGCTACACCTTC.

The chain employs TRBV6-5 and TRBJ1-5, with TRBD1 matching over 8 bases. CDR3 length: 15 residues. Germline CDR1 is MNHEY and CDR2 is SVGAGI. V lost 0 bases and J lost 7; bases outside the gene matches: 5. The CDR3 protein is CASSYSINRGQPQHF. The CDR3 DNA is TGTGCCAGCAGTTACTCGATTAACAGGGGGCAGCCCCAGCATTTT.

V is TRBV29-1 and J is TRBJ2-7; the match to TRBD1 covers 7 bases. The germline V gene encodes CDR1 SQVTM and CDR2 ANQGSEA. The J segment lost 2 bases and the V segment lost 8 bases, leaving 6 bases of the junction unmatched. The length of the CDR3 is 12 residues. CDR3 nucleotide sequence: TGCAGCACACTGGGACAGACCTACGAGCAGTACTTC. The encoded protein is CSTLGQTYEQYF.

The V and J genes are TRBV12-5 and TRBJ2-7; unclear D gene. V dropped 7 bases and J dropped 4 bases, with 8 bases sitting between them. Germline V gene data show CDR1 as LGHNT and CDR2 as FRNRAP. The CDR3 extends over 11 amino acids. CDR3 sequence reads: CASAALYEQYF. In nucleotides, the CDR3 is TGTGCTAGTGCCGCACTTTACGAGCAGTACTTC.

J is TRBJ2-5 and V is TRBV7-9; perhaps TRBD1 as D (5 bases). Trimming stripped 5 bases from V and 3 bases from J, with 16 bases between. From germline, CDR1 is SEHNR and CDR2 FQNEAQ (reference sequence). This CDR3 has 15 amino acids. The CDR3 here is CASSPIRAGKETQYF. CDR3 bases: TGTGCCAGCAGCCCCATCAGGGCAGGGAAAGAGACCCAGTACTTC.

The chain uses TRBV5-4 and TRBJ2-7, with unresolved D. V was pared by 5 bases and J by 6 bases, with 15 bases between. CDR1 and CDR2 (germline): SGHNT, YYREEE (reference sequence). The CDR3 runs to 13 residues. The CDR3 sequence: CASSPRPASEQYF. As DNA, the CDR3 is TGTGCCAGCAGTCCCCGCCCCGCGAGCGAGCAGTACTTC.

This chain uses TRBV5-8 with TRBJ2-5; TRBD1 agrees at 9 bases. The germline gives CDR1 SGHTS, CDR2 YDEGEE. Trimming removed 4 bases from V and 5 bases from J; junction bases left unmatched: 9. The CDR3 is made up of 15 amino acids. The CDR3 protein is CASSPGTGRRETQYF. CDR3 nucleotide sequence: TGTGCCAGCAGCCCGGGGACAGGGAGAAGGGAGACCCAGTACTTC.

This rearrangement joins TRBV11-3 to TRBJ1-2; no definite D call. This CDR3 has 15 residues. V shed 0 bases and J shed 0 bases, with 8 bases lying between them. CDR1 is SGHNT and CDR2 is YENEEA in the germline V gene. The CDR3 loop is CASSLEVRANYGYTF. The CDR3 nucleotides are TGTGCCAGCAGCTTAGAGGTTAGGGCTAACTATGGCTACACCTTC.

This clone was seen once. The CDR3 DNA reads as TGTGCCAGCAGCTTAAACGGGGGGAACACCGGGGAGCTGTTTTTT. Protein product: CASSLNGGNTGELFF. The chain combines TRBV7-2 with TRBJ2-2, with D possibly TRBD2 on 6 matching bases. CDR3 length: 15 amino acids. Germline CDR1 SGHTA, CDR2 FQGNSA. V was pared by 2 bases and J by 1 base, with 8 bases between.

The rearrangement uses TRBV18 and TRBJ1-1, with 9 nucleotides matching TRBD1. The CDR3 is made up of 14 amino acids. Germline lookup yields CDR1 KGHSH and CDR2 LQKENI. V shed 6 bases and J 4 bases; nucleotides not matched to a gene: 6. CDR3 sequence (DNA): TGTGCCAGCTCGGGACAGGGATTGGTCACTGAAGCTTTCTTT. Translated, it gives CASSGQGLVTEAFF. Together with reference TRBV18 and TRBJ1-1, the CDR3 gives the full variable domain: NAGVMQNPRHLVRRRGQEARLRCSPMKGHSHVYWYRQLPEEGLKFMVYLQKENIIDESGMPKERFSAEFPKEGPSILRIQQVVRGDSAAYFCASSGQGLVTEAFFGQGTRLTVV.

J is TRBJ2-3 and V is TRBV30; D is undetermined. The CDR3 contains 17 residues. Germline assignment: CDR1 GTSNPN and CDR2 SVGIG (reference sequence). V was shortened by 3 bases and J by 0 bases, with 19 bases between the two germline ends. The CDR3 protein is CAWSYIGRQASTDTQYF. The CDR3 DNA reads as TGTGCCTGGAGCTACATCGGAAGGCAGGCGAGCACAGATACGCAGTATTTT.

This clone was recorded a few times. The V call is TRBV29-1, the J call TRBJ2-7; TRBD2 matches 14 bases. CDR3 length: 16 amino acids. The V segment lost 4 bases and the J segment 1 base; nucleotides outside the gene matches: 6. CDR1 is SQVTM, CDR2 ANQGSEA, per germline. The CDR3 here is CSVARLAGGPSYEQYF. The CDR3 DNA is TGCAGCGTTGCGAGACTAGCGGGAGGGCCTTCCTACGAGCAGTACTTC.

In its sample, this clone was seen once. The chain employs TRBV6-6 and TRBJ2-1; D is uncertain. This CDR3 is 12 amino acids long. Between the trimmed V and J ends, which lost 5 bases and 7 bases, there was a span of 9 bases. Germline loops: CDR1 MNHNY, CDR2 SVGAGI (reference sequence). CDR3: CASSPAANEQFF. The CDR3 nucleotides read TGTGCCAGCAGTCCAGCAGCAAATGAGCAGTTCTTC.